This TCR beta chain was recorded in a study of blood T cells in healthy people across ages. The germline V gene encodes CDR1 SGHTS and CDR2 YDEGEE. Trimming took 3 bases from V and 4 from J; bases not matched to a gene: 12. The CDR3 is 16 residues long. A second PCR, run for roughly 7 to 12 cycles, used a sample-barcoded 5' primer plus a J-beta primer mix. TCRdb passed the 5' RACE reads through MiXCR, listing each CDR3 protein once. The table shows approximately 800,000 distinct CDR3 sequences, with just over 55% occurring only once. The TCR comes from a middle-aged man in good health. Source material: blood. The chain has TRBV5-8 and TRBJ1-2; the match to TRBD1 covers 7 bases. The CDR3 DNA sequence: TGTGCCAGCAGCTGGAGGGGGGACAGTTTTTCCTATGGCTACACCTTC. The encoded protein is CASSWRGDSFSYGYTF.